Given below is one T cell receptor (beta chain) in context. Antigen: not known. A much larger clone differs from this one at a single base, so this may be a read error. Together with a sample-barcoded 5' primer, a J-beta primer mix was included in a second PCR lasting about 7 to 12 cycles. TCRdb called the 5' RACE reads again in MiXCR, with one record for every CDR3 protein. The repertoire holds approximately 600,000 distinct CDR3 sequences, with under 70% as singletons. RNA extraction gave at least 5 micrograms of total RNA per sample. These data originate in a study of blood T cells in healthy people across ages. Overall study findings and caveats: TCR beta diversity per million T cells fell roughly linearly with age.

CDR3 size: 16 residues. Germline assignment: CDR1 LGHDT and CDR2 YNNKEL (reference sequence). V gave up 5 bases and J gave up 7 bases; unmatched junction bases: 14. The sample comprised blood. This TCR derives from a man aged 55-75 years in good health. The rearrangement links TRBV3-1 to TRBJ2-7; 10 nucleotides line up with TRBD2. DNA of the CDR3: TGTGCCAGCAGCATTGAAGCGGGGGGGACCTACAATGAGCAGTACTTC. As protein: CASSIEAGGTYNEQYF.